The 5 T cell receptor beta chains listed next were all sequenced from one sample in a study of cytomegalovirus exposure and HLA in healthy donors. Libraries were prepared by immunoSEQ multiplex PCR; TCRdb keeps only in-frame clonotypes and omits some of them. The table has under 350,000 clones, 65% to 90% seen once. The sample taken for sequencing was PBMCs. Every receptor here comes from a young woman in good health and CMV-seronegative.

The chain employs TRBV2 and TRBJ1-6; 7 bases are a match to TRBD1. The CDR3 has 15 residues. The V and J ends lost 1 base and 7 bases, in that order; junction bases with no gene match: 4. Germline-derived CDR1 and CDR2 are SNHLY and FYNNEI. DNA for the CDR3: TGTGCCAGCAGTGAAGGGGCAGGGGGAAATTCACCCCTCCACTTT. This translates into CASSEGAGGNSPLHF.

The chain recombines TRBV28 with TRBJ2-3; 12 bases match TRBD1. CDR1 is MDHEN, CDR2 SYDVKM, per germline. CDR3 length: 16 amino acids. The V gene end was trimmed by 6 bases and the J gene end by 4 bases; junction bases not matched to a gene: 8. The CDR3 protein is CASSASGTGGADTQYF. DNA for the CDR3: TGTGCCAGCAGCGCAAGCGGGACAGGGGGCGCAGATACGCAGTATTTT.

The rearrangement joins TRBV6-5 to TRBJ2-1, with 8 bases aligning to TRBD2. The V and J ends lost 2 bases and 6 bases, in that order; junction bases with no gene match: 6. This CDR3 has 15 amino acids. Germline V CDR1 and CDR2: MNHEY, SVGAGI. Written as DNA, the CDR3 is TGTGCCAGCAGTTACGGGGCGGGGGGATTCAATGAGCAGTTCTTC. Protein product: CASSYGAGGFNEQFF.

The rearrangement joins TRBV2 to TRBJ2-1, with 7 bases identical to TRBD2. The CDR3 sequence is 12 residues long. The V and J ends lost 8 bases and 6 bases, in that order; junction bases with no gene match: 4. Germline assignment: CDR1 SNHLY and CDR2 FYNNEI. CDR3 bases: TGTGCCAGCGGGGGGGAGGTCAATGAGCAGTTCTTC. Translating gives CASGGEVNEQFF.

As to this clone: Within the sample, other DNA sequences also encode this same CDR3. The rearrangement joins TRBV6-5 to TRBJ1-5; D is undetermined. The CDR3 covers 15 residues. Germline V gene sequence: CDR1 MNHEY, CDR2 SVGAGI. V lost 6 bases and J lost 0, with 12 bases in between. CDR3 nucleotides: TGTGCCAGCAGCCCAACGGGGTATAGCAATCAGCCCCAGCATTTT. This gives the protein CASSPTGYSNQPQHF.